This is a list of T cell receptor beta chains from one sample in a study. TCRdb reanalysed the 5' RACE reads using MiXCR and keeps one entry per CDR3 protein. The sample yields about 34,000 distinct CDR3 sequences, roughly 25% seen once. The specimen was naive CD4+ T cells sorted from a lymph node. All receptors derive from a female donor with breast cancer. CDR3s include the opening cysteine and the closing phenylalanine or tryptophan. Fields, in order: V gene, J gene, clone size, D gene, CDR3 DNA, CDR3 protein. The D gene is left open where the match is weak. Size is omitted from some rows. Given values are once, few, many or a class for expanded clones.

>TRBV11-2|TRBJ1-3|many|TRBD1
TGTGCCAGCAGCTCAACCTCTTATCGGGACAGTGCTGGAAACACCATATATTTT
CASSSTSYRDSAGNTIYF
>TRBV12-3/TRBV12-4|TRBJ2-1|few|TRBD1
TGTGCCAGCAGCCTGGCGGCCGGACAGGGTCGCACTGAGCAGTTCTTC
CASSLAAGQGRTEQFF
>TRBV5-1|TRBJ1-2|medium-sized|-
TGCGCCAGCAGCTTGGGCCAGGGGTTAAACTATGGCTACACCTTC
CASSLGQGLNYGYTF
>TRBV7-9|TRBJ2-7|-|-
TGTGCCAGCAGCCCTATTTCCGGGACGGATTACGAGCAGTACTTC
CASSPISGTDYEQYF
>TRBV5-1|TRBJ2-5|few|-
TGCGCCAGCAGCTTCGGTGGGGCGGAGACCCAGTACTTC
CASSFGGAETQYF
>TRBV5-1|TRBJ2-5|few|TRBD2
TGCGCCAGCAGCTCCCTCGGACTAGCGGGCGAGACCCAGTACTTC
CASSSLGLAGETQYF
>TRBV3-1|TRBJ2-2|many|-
TGTGCCAGCAGCCAAGGGACAGACACCGGGGAGCTGTTTTTT
CASSQGTDTGELFF
>TRBV6-5|TRBJ1-6|-|-
TGTGCCAGCAGTTTAGGACAGACCGATAATTCACCCCTCCACTTT
CASSLGQTDNSPLHF
>TRBV7-3|TRBJ2-3|-|-
TGTGCCAGCAGCATAGGACTCAAACACACAGATACGCAGTATTTT
CASSIGLKHTDTQYF
>TRBV4-1|TRBJ2-7|few|-
TGCGCCAGCAGCTCTCGTGACGCAATCGCCTACGAGCAGTACTTC
CASSSRDAIAYEQYF
>TRBV6-1|TRBJ2-7|-|-
TGTGCCAGCACAGGGACCTACGAGCAGTACTTC
CASTGTYEQYF
>TRBV20-1|TRBJ2-7|many|TRBD2
TGCAGTGCTAGCAAGACTAGCGGGTTCGGTTACGAGCAGTACTTC
CSASKTSGFGYEQYF
>TRBV4-2|TRBJ2-1|few|TRBD2
TGTGCCAGCAGCCAAGATCCCCTAGGAGCGGGAGGGCGTTATGAGCAGTTCTTC
CASSQDPLGAGGRYEQFF
>TRBV7-9|TRBJ1-4|many|TRBD1
TGTGCCAGCAGCCTCGGGACAGTGGCTGAAAAACTGTTTTTT
CASSLGTVAEKLFF
>TRBV6-6|TRBJ1-1|-|-
TGTGCCAGCAGGCGTGCTGGGGGGTTGGGGACTGAAGCTTTCTTT
CASRRAGGLGTEAFF
>TRBV7-8|TRBJ1-5|many|TRBD1
TGTGCCAGCCGCCTCGCCCCGGGACAGGGGAGTGTAAAGCCCCAGCATTTT
CASRLAPGQGSVKPQHF
>TRBV4-3|TRBJ2-7|-|TRBD2
TGCGCCAGCAGCCGCGGACTAGCGGGAGATACCTACGAGCAGTACTTC
CASSRGLAGDTYEQYF
>TRBV5-1|TRBJ2-1|few|-
TGCGCCAGCAGCTTAAGGACAGAAACCTACAATGAGCAGTTCTTC
CASSLRTETYNEQFF
>TRBV4-2|TRBJ2-2|-|TRBD2
TGTGCCAGCAGCCTCGTGCGGGCGGGGGGGCCGGCCGGGGAGCTGTTTTTT
CASSLVRAGGPAGELFF
>TRBV7-2|TRBJ2-3|many|-
TGTGCCAGCAGACACAACACAGATACGCAGTATTTT
CASRHNTDTQYF
>TRBV2|TRBJ1-2|-|-
TGTGCCAGCAGTGAAGCGGGACGCCTCTATGGCTACACCTTC
CASSEAGRLYGYTF
>TRBV27|TRBJ2-7|few|TRBD1
TGTGCCAGCAGTCCCAACGGGGACAGATACTACGAGCAGTACTTC
CASSPNGDRYYEQYF
>TRBV28|TRBJ2-7|once|-
TGTGCCAGCAGTACCCTACTCGTAGCGCTTTCCTACGAGCAGTACTTC
CASSTLLVALSYEQYF
>TRBV1|TRBJ2-3|-|-
TGCACCAGCAGAACTAGCGGGGTAACAGATACGCAGTATTTT
CTSRTSGVTDTQYF
>TRBV7-9|TRBJ2-5|-|-
TGTGCCAGCAGCCGACAGGCATACCAAGAGACCCAGTACTTC
CASSRQAYQETQYF
>TRBV12-3/TRBV12-4|TRBJ2-1|many|TRBD2
TGTGCCAGCAGTCCGGCGGAACTAGCGGGGAATAGGAATGAGCAGTTCTTC
CASSPAELAGNRNEQFF
>TRBV9|TRBJ2-3|-|-
TGTGCCAGCAGCGTAGGGGGGTGGGGAAGTCTTAGCACAGATACGCAGTATTTT
CASSVGGWGSLSTDTQYF
>TRBV4-1|TRBJ1-5|-|-
TGCGCCAGCAGCCAAGAATCAGGGAATCAGCCCCAGCATTTT
CASSQESGNQPQHF
>TRBV18|TRBJ2-7|few|TRBD1
TGTGCCAGCTCCGGGACAGAACACTCCTACGAGCAGTACTTC
CASSGTEHSYEQYF
>TRBV12-3/TRBV12-4|TRBJ1-1|-|-
TGTGCCAGCAGTTTAGGGGAGGTGAACACTGAAGCTCTCTTT
CASSLGEVNTEALF
>TRBV12-3/TRBV12-4|TRBJ1-2|few|TRBD1
TGTGCCAGCAGTGCCTTTGACAGGGAGGAGGGCTATGGCTACACCTTC
CASSAFDREEGYGYTF
>TRBV20-1|TRBJ2-3|few|-
TGCAGTGCTAAAATTGCTAGCACAGATACGCAGTATTTT
CSAKIASTDTQYF
>TRBV27|TRBJ2-1|-|TRBD2
TGTGCCAGCAGCCTTGGACTAGCGGGATTTGGGCAGTTCTTC
CASSLGLAGFGQFF
>TRBV7-9|TRBJ1-4|many|-
TGTGCCAGCAGCTTAGGCCACCTTGGGGGAAAACTGTTTTTT
CASSLGHLGGKLFF
>TRBV7-2|TRBJ2-7|many|TRBD2
TGTGCCAGCAGCCGTCGTATGGGCGGGAGTAACAATTACGAGCAGTACTTC
CASSRRMGGSNNYEQYF
>TRBV27|TRBJ1-6|many|-
TGTGCCAGCAGTCCATACAGGGAGGGGTCACCCCTCCACTTT
CASSPYREGSPLHF
>TRBV20-1|TRBJ2-3|few|TRBD1
TGCAGTGGCCTAGGACAGGGAAGGCCCCCGGCGCAGTATTTT
CSGLGQGRPPAQYF
>TRBV6-5|TRBJ2-3|medium-sized|-
TGTGCCAGCAGCTTTTCCCCCCAAGAAGCGGCTAGCACAGATACGCAGTATTTT
CASSFSPQEAASTDTQYF
>TRBV30|TRBJ1-1|-|-
TGTGCCTGGAGTGAAATTGGGACTGAAGCTTTCTTT
CAWSEIGTEAFF
>TRBV28|TRBJ1-4|-|-
TGTGCCAGCAGCAAGCTGGTTCTGGGGACAAAGGAAGATGCCACTAATGAAAAACTGTTTTTT
CASSKLVLGTKEDATNEKLFF
>TRBV10-3|TRBJ2-3|-|-
TGTGCCATCAGTGATGGGCAACGGGCAGATACGCAGTATTTT
CAISDGQRADTQYF
>TRBV5-1|TRBJ2-1|many|TRBD1
TGCGCCAGCAGTCGCCAGGGGGCAGGGAATGAGCAGTTCTTC
CASSRQGAGNEQFF
>TRBV10-2|TRBJ2-7|-|-
TGCGCCAGCAGTCAGTGGCGCTCCGACGAGCAGTACTTC
CASSQWRSDEQYF
>TRBV7-9|TRBJ2-5|-|-
TGTGCCAGCAGCTTAGGAGCAGGACTGGAGACCCAGTACTTC
CASSLGAGLETQYF
>TRBV25-1|TRBJ2-2|-|-
TGTGCCAGCAAGGCGGACACCGGGGAGCTGTTTTTT
CASKADTGELFF
>TRBV5-1|TRBJ2-2|medium-sized|-
TGCGCCAGCAGCTCAGTTCTATCCGGGGAGCTGTTTTTT
CASSSVLSGELFF
>TRBV4-3|TRBJ2-5|-|TRBD2
TGCGCCAGCAGCCAATCACCTAGCGGCCAAGAGACCCAGTACTTC
CASSQSPSGQETQYF
>TRBV7-2|TRBJ1-2|medium-sized|-
TGTGCCAGCAGCCATTCCAACTATGGCTACACCTTC
CASSHSNYGYTF
>TRBV20-1|TRBJ2-1|-|TRBD2
TGCAGTGCCCTAAAGCGGGAGGGCCGCAATGAGCAGTTCTTC
CSALKREGRNEQFF
>TRBV9|TRBJ2-3|few|-
TGTGCCAGCAGCGTCGCGCAAAGCACAGATACGCAGTATTTT
CASSVAQSTDTQYF
>TRBV5-6|TRBJ2-5|few|-
TGTGCCAGCAGCTTGCTCCAGGCGGGAGAGACCCAGTACTTC
CASSLLQAGETQYF
>TRBV28|TRBJ1-3|many|-
TGTGCCCATACCCCGGGACGAGGAAACACCATATATTTT
CAHTPGRGNTIYF
>TRBV6-2/TRBV6-3|TRBJ2-3|-|TRBD2
TGTGCCAGCAGTTACTCGACTAGCGGGAGTTCCGCAGATACGCAGTATTTT
CASSYSTSGSSADTQYF
>TRBV4-2|TRBJ2-3|-|-
TGTGCCAGCAGCCAGCGCCTAGAGCCAGATACGCAGTATTTT
CASSQRLEPDTQYF
>TRBV2|TRBJ1-3|few|-
TGTGCCAGCAACAGGTTCTCTGGAAACACCATATATTTT
CASNRFSGNTIYF
>TRBV4-1|TRBJ1-5|few|TRBD1
TGCGCCGGCAGCCGAGCCGGGACAGAAGATCAGCCCCAGCATTTT
CAGSRAGTEDQPQHF